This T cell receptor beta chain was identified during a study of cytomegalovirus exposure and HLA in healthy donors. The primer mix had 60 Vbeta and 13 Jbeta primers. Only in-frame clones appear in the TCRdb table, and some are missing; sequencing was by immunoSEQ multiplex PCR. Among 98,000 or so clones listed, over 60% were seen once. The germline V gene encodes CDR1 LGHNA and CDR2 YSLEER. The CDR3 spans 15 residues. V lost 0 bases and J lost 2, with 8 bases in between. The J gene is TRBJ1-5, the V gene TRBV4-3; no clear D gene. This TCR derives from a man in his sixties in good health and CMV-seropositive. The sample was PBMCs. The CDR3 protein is CASSQDSVRNQPQHF. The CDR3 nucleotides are TGCGCCAGCAGCCAAGACAGTGTCCGCAATCAGCCCCAGCATTTT.